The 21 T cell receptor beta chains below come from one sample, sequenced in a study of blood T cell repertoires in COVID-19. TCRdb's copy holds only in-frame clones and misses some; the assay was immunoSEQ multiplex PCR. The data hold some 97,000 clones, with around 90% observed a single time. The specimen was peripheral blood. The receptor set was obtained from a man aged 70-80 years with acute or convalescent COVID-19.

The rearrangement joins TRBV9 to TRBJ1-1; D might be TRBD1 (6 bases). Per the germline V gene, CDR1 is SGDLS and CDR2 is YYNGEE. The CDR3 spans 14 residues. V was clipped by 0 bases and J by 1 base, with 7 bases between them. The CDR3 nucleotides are TGTGCCAGCAGCGTAGTGACAGGGAACACTGAAGCTTTCTTT. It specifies CASSVVTGNTEAFF.

CDR3 sequence (DNA): TGTGCCATCAGTGAGGATAAACCTCTAAACTATGGCTACACCTTC. This encodes CAISEDKPLNYGYTF. The rearrangement links TRBV10-3 to TRBJ1-2; D gene unclear. Looked up from germline, CDR1 is ENHRY and CDR2 is SYGVKD. This CDR3 contains 15 residues. Trimming stripped 2 bases from V and 2 bases from J, with 12 bases between.

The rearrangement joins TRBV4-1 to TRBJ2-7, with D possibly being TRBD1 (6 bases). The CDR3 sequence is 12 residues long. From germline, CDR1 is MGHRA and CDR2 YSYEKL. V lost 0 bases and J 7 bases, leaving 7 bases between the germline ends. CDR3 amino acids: CASSQEGGEQYF. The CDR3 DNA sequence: TGCGCCAGCAGCCAAGAAGGGGGTGAGCAGTACTTC.

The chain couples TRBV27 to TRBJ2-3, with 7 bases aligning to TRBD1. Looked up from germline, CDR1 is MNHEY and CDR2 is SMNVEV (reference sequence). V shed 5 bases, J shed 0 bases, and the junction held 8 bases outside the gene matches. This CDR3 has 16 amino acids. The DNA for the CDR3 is TGTGCCAGCAGTCCTTACGGGACAGCTAGCACAGATACGCAGTATTTT. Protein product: CASSPYGTASTDTQYF.

CDR3 sequence: CASSPPGLAGRREQFF. The CDR3, as DNA: TGTGCCAGCAGTCCGCCGGGACTAGCGGGACGTAGGGAGCAGTTCTTC. The rearrangement uses TRBV6-2 or TRBV6-3 and TRBJ2-1, with TRBD2 matching over 13 bases. The CDR3 runs 16 residues. Germline-derived CDR1 and CDR2 are MNHEY and SVGEGT. J was trimmed by 10 bases and V by 5 bases; bases with no gene match: 11.

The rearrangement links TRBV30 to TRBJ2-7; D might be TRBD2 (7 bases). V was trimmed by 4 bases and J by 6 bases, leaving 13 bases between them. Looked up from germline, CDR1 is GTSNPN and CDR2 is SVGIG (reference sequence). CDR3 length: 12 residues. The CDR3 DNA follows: TGTGCCTGGACTAGGGGGGAGGGCGAGCAGTACTTC. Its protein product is CAWTRGEGEQYF.

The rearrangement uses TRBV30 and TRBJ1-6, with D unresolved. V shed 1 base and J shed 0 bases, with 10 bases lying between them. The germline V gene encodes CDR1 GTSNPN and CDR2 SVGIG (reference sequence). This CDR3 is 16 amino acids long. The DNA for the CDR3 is TGTGCCTGGAGTGGCGGCTGGAGCTCCTATAATTCACCCCTCCACTTT. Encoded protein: CAWSGGWSSYNSPLHF.

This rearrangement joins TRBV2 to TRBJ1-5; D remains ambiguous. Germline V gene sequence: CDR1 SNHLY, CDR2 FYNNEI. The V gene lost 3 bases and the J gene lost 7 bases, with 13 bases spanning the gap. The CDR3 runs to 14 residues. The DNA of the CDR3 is TGTGCCAGCAGTGAGAATGCGGGGTCCCAGCCCCAGCATTTT. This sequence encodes CASSENAGSQPQHF.

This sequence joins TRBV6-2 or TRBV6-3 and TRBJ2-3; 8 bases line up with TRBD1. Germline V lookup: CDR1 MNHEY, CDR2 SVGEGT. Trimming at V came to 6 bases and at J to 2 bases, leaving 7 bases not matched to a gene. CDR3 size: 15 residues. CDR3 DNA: TGTGCCAGCAGCTTTACAGGGGGTGTCACAGATACGCAGTATTTT. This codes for CASSFTGGVTDTQYF.

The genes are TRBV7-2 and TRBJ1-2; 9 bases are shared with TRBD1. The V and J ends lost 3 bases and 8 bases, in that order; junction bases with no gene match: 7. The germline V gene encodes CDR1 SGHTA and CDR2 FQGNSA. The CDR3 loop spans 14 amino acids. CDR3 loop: CASSFTGGASGYTF. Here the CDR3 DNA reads TGTGCCAGCAGCTTCACAGGGGGCGCGTCGGGCTACACCTTC.

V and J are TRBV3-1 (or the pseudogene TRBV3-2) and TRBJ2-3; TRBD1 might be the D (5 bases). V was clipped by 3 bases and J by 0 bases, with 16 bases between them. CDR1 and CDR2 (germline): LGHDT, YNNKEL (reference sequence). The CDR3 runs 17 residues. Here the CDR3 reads CASSHSTDPDSTDTQYF. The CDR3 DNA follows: TGTGCCAGCAGCCACTCGACAGACCCAGATAGCACAGATACGCAGTATTTT.

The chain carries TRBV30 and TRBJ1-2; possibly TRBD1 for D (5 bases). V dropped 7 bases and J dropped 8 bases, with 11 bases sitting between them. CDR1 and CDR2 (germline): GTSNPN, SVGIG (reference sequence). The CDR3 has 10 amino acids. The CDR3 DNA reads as TGTGCCTCGGAGGGGTTAGGCTACACCTTC. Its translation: CASEGLGYTF.

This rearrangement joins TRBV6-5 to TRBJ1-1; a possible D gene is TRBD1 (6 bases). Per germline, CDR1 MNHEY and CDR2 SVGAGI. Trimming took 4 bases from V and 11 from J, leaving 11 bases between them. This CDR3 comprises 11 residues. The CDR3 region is CASSSGTWAFF. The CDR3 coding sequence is TGTGCCAGCAGTTCCGGGACATGGGCTTTCTTT.

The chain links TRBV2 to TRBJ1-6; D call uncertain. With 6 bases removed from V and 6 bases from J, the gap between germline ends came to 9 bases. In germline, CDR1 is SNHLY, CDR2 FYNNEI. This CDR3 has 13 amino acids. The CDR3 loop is CASRESGNSPLHF. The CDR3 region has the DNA TGTGCCAGCAGGGAGTCGGGTAATTCACCCCTCCACTTT.

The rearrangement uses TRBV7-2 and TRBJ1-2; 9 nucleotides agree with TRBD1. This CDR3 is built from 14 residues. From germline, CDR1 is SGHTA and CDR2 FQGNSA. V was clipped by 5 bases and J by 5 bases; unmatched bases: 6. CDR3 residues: CASSPRTGVYGYTF. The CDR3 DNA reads TGTGCCAGCAGCCCCCGGACAGGGGTGTATGGCTACACCTTC.

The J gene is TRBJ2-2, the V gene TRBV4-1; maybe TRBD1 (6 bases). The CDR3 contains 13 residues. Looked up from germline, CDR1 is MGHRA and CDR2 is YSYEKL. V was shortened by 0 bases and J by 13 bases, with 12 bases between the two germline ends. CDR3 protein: CASSQEDSHSLFF. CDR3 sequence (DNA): TGCGCCAGCAGCCAAGAGGACAGCCATTCGCTGTTTTTT.

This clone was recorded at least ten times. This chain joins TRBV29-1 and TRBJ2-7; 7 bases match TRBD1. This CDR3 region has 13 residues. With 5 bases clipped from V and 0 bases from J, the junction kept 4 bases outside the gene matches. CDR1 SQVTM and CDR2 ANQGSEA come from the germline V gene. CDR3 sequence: CSVRTGNSYEQYF. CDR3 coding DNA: TGCAGCGTTAGGACAGGCAACTCCTACGAGCAGTACTTC.

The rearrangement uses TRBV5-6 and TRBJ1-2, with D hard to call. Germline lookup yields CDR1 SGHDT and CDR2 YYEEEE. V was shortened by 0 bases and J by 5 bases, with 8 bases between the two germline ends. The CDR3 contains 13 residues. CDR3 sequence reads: CASSLDTAYGYTF. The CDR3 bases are TGTGCCAGCAGCTTGGACACCGCATATGGCTACACCTTC. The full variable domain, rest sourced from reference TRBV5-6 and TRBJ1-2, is DAGVTQSPTHLIKTRGQQVTLRCSPKSGHDTVSWYQQALGQGPQFIFQYYEEEERQRGNFPDRFSGHQFPNYSSELNVNALLLGDSALYLCASSLDTAYGYTFGSGTRLTVV.

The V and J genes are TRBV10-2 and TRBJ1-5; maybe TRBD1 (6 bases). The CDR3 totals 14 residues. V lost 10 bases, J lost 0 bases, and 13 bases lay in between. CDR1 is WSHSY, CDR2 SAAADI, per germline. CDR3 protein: CATREGGSNQPQHF. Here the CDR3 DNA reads TGCGCCACCAGGGAAGGGGGTAGCAATCAGCCCCAGCATTTT.

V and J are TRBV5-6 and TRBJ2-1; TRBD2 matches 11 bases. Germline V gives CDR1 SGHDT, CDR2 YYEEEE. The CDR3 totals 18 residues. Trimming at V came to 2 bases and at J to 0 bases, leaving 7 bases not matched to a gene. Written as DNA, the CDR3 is TGTGCCAGCAGCTTTCCGCTAGCGGGGGGTCGCTCCTACAATGAGCAGTTCTTC. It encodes CASSFPLAGGRSYNEQFF.

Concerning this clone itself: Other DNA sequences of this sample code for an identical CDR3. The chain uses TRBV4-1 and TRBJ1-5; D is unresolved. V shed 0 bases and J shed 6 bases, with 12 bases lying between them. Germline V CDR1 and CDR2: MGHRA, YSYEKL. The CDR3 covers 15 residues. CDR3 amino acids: CASSQELAGSQPQHF. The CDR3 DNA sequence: TGCGCCAGCAGCCAAGAGTTGGCTGGGAGTCAGCCCCAGCATTTT.